The source of this T cell receptor (beta chain) is a study of control samples from healthy donors and cancer patients (TCRdb year 2020). Library preparation employed the immunoSEQ multiplex PCR assay. As stored in TCRdb, this immuneACCESS dataset retains in-frame rearrangements with V and J assigned. A fraction of the clones does not appear; measured against another copy, unresolved V genes explain less than half of the discrepancy, and the remainder lacks a known reason. The sample yields 110,000 to 150,000 clones; less than 95% were counted once. The top ten constitute about 7.6% of the sample. Trimming removed 8 bases from V and 3 bases from J; the gene matches leave 10 bases unexplained. The CDR3 measures 15 amino acids from cysteine to phenylalanine. Left in the record is the CDR3 DNA by itself, 45 bases read in frame from the first base. From the germline V gene, CDR1 is ENHRY and CDR2 is SYGVKD.

Comments on this clone: Its target antigen remains unknown. Base-call qualities are not available, and no considerably larger clone is one nucleotide away.

This receptor chain uses TRBV10-3 and TRBJ2-3; 8 bases in the middle match TRBD2. The sequencing input was blood. This sequence originates from a man aged 18 to 35 in good health. The nucleotide sequence reads as follows: TGTGCCATCCAAGAAAGAGCGGGGGAGACAGATACGCAGTATTTT. The encoded protein is CAIQERAGETDTQYF.